This T cell receptor (beta chain) was identified during a study of molecular identifiers for immune sequencing clone quantification. TCRdb passed the PCR reads through MiXCR, listing each CDR3 protein once. The sample includes a few hundred thousand distinct CDR3 sequences, roughly 26% seen only once; the top ten take 0.76%. As concerns this clonotype: What it binds is unknown.

Study observations and caveats: One cell's worth of spiked Jurkat TCR RNA was reportedly detectable among 1 million or so naive cells. Barcode sharing among identical TCR molecules could make large clones appear smaller.

The CDR3 sequence is 18 residues long. Germline V gene lookup returns CDR1 MNHNY and CDR2 SVGAGI (reference sequence). The ends were cut back, 1 base at V and 7 bases at J, with 24 bases in the middle. The sequence was collected from a human donor in good health. Some libraries in this study had Jurkat cell RNA spiked in. The rearrangement joins TRBV6-6 to TRBJ2-3; D is possibly TRBD1 or TRBD2 (5 bases each). Specimen: naive CD8+ T cells from blood, with Jurkat cell RNA spiked in. Subset denoted: FACS-sorted CD8+CD4-CCR7+CD45RA+ naive T cells. CDR3 in amino acids: CASSYYEAGTPPPNTQYF. CDR3 DNA sequence: TGTGCCAGCAGTTACTATGAGGCTGGGACCCCCCCCCCGAATACGCAGTATTTT.